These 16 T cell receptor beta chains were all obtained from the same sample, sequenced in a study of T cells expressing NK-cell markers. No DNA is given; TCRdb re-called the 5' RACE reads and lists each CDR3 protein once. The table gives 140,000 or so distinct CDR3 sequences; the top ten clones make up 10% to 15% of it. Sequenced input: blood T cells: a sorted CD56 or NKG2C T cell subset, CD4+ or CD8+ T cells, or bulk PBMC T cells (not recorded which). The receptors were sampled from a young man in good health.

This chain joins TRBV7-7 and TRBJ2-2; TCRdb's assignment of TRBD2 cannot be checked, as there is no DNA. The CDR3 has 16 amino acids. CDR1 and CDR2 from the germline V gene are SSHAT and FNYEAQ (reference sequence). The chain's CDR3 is CASSGGLAGVLGELFF.

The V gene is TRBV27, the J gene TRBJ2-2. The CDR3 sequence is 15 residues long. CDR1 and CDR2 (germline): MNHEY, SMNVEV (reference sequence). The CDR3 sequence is CASSLYGENTGELFF.

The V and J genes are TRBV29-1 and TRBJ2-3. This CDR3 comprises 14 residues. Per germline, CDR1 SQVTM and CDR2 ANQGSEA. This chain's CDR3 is CSVEGLTGTDTQYF.

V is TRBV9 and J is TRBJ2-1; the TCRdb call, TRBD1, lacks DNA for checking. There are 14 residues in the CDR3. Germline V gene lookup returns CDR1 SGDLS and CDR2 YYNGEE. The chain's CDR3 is CASSVGRGYNEQFF.

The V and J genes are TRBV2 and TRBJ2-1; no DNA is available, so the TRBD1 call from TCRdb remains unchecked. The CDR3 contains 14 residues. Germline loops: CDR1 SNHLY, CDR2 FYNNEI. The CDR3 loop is CASSEGDSPNEQFF.

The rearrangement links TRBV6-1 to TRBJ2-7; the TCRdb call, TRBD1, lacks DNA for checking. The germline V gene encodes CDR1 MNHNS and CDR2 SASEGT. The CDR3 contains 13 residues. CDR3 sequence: CATDPPAALEQYF.

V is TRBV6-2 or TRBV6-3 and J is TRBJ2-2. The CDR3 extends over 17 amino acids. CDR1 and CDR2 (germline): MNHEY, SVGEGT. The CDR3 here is CASSLDEASGSTGELFF.

CDR3 residues: CASSLDWARRHNEQFF. This chain connects TRBV11-3 to TRBJ2-1; TCRdb gives TRBD2 as the D gene, but with no DNA this cannot be confirmed. CDR1 and CDR2 (germline): SGHNT, YENEEA. CDR3 length equals 16 residues.

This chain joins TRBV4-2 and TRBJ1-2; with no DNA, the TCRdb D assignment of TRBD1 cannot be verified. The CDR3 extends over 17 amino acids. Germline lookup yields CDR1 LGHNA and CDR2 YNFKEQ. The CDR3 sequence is CASSRGTGGIRDYGYTF.

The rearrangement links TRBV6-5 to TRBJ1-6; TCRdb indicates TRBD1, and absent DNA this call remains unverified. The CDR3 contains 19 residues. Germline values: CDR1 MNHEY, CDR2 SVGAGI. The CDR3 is CASSYSETGAVFERSPLHF.

CDR3 protein: CATTYGPYSPLHF. This sequence joins TRBV12-3 or TRBV12-4 and TRBJ1-6. The CDR3 covers 13 residues.

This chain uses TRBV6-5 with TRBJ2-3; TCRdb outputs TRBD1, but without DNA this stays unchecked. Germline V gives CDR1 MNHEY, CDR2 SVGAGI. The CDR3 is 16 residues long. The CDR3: CASSYQPGTVTDTQYF.

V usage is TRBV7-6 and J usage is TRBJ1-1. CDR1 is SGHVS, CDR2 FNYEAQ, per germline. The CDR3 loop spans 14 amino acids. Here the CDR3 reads CASSVNDVNTEAFF.

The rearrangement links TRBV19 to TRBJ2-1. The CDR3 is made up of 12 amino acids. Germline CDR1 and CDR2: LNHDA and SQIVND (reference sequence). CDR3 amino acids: CASSILANEQFF.

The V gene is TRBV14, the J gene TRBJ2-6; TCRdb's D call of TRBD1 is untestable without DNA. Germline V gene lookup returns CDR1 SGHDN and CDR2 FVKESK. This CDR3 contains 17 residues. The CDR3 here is CASSQTLGALGANVLTF.

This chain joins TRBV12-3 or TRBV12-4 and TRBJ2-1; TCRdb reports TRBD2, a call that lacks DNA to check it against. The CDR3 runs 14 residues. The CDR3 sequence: CASRPGLGNNEQFF.